The present entry profiles one TCR beta chain with its context. This receptor's antigen is unknown. Base quality data are lacking; no much larger clone is found one base away. The protocol used for the library was 5' RACE. The sample was run on an Illumina HiSeq 2500. A second PCR of roughly 6 to 12 cycles was performed with a sample-barcoded 5' primer and a J-beta primer mix. Each TCR beta cDNA molecule received a unique molecular identifier from a template-switch 5' adaptor carrying 12 random nucleotides. Each sample yielded at least 2.5 million CDR3-containing paired-end reads. First-strand cDNA synthesis was performed from all RNA using the Mint cDNA synthesis kit, with priming by a TRBC-specific oligonucleotide. After uracil-DNA glycosylase treatment, a first 18-cycle PCR used universal primers M1SS and BC2_uni_R on all cDNA. The authors' pipeline ran thus. Each sample was normalized by randomly selecting 1 million high-quality reads, each carrying a distinct molecular identifier. Reads with shared molecular identifiers were discarded instead of being binned into consensus sequences. CDR3 identification, clonotype clustering and error correction used MiTCR with a Q25 quality threshold and the strictest error-elimination algorithm. A nonparametric unseen species model using Euler transformation provided a lower-bound estimate of total TCR beta diversity. The raw public data were reprocessed by TCRdb itself: fastp quality trimming at Q25, MiXCR clonotype calling, in-frame beta chains only. Merged by CDR3 protein, the rows form single entries marked with the most common genes and DNA. The V and J calls here are based on TCRdb, not the publication. This sample is represented by around 400,000 distinct CDR3 sequences; 45% to 60% of them were singletons. The ten largest account for under 60% of the sample.

The data are from a study of blood T cells in healthy people across ages (dated by TCRdb to the mid-2010s). For context, the study as a whole: In model experiments, roughly one uniquely barcoded TCR beta cDNA molecule per two T cells was captured by template switching. The study measured age-related changes in TCR beta repertoire diversity using deep sequencing normalized with unique cDNA molecular identifiers. Four age groups were formed from the donors: young (average approximately 15 years), middle-aged (just under 40), aged (roughly 56) and long-lived (roughly 81). To avoid experimental bias, donors of different ages were spread randomly across the sequencing lanes. Using the same blood draw, the study looked at two additional independent replicas of 1 million unique cDNA reads for two donors, one aged 18 to 30 and the other aged 80 or older. Here is what the overall study found, with its caveats: Because the CMV infection status of the donors was unknown, age-related changes in expanded clonotypes may potentially have been confounded. Compared with the aged group, more naive CD4+ T cells, fewer expanded clones and increased TCR diversity were shown by the long-lived group, suggesting age selection. Observed TCR beta diversity per million T cells fell roughly linearly with age, and a significant reduction was already apparent by age around 40. Observed TCR beta diversity correlated strongly with the percentage of naive T cells measured by flow cytometry. Since profiling was done on bulk unsorted PBMCs, naive and antigen-experienced compartments could not be conclusively compared. Estimates of total diversity based on one million sequenced T cells were considered lower bounds and underestimates.

Donors were a few dozen systemically healthy Caucasian individuals from Russia aged roughly 6 to 95 years. Each donor gave approximately 9.4 milliliters of peripheral blood, drawn into EDTA-treated Vacutainer tubes. Ficoll-Paque density-gradient centrifugation was used to isolate PBMCs, with at least 6.5 million obtained per sample. Trizol reagent was used to extract total RNA from PBMCs, with at least 5 micrograms per sample. For every donor, an aliquot of PBMCs went through flow cytometry to measure the percentages of naive CD45RAhigh/CD27high T cells. Sequencing input: blood. The clonotype comes from a man aged 60 to 69 in good health.

In nucleotide form, the sequence is TGTGCCAGCAGCCCTGGGGAGCGGGCCGTGTACGAGCAGTACTTC. The translation is CASSPGERAVYEQYF. The rearrangement joined TRBV12-3 or TRBV12-4 to TRBJ2-5; a tentative D call is TRBD2 (6 bases match). TRBJ2-7 explains the end of the DNA better; the J call may be wrong. Taken from cysteine to phenylalanine, the CDR3 has 15 residues. Only the CDR3 DNA is retained, 45 bases long and in frame from the first base.